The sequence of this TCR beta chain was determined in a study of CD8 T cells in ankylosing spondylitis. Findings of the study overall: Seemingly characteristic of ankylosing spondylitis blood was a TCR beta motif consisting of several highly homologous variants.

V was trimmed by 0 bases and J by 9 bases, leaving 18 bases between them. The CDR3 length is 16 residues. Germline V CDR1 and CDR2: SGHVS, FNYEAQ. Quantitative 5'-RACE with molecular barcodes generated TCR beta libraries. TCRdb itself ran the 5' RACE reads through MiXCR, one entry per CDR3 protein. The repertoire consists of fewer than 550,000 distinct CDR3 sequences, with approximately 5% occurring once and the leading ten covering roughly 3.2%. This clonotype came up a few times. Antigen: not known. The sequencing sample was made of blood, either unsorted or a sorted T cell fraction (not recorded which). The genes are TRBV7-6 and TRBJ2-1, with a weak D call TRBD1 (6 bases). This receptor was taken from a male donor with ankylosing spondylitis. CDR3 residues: CASSLAAGQRKSEQFF. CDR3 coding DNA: TGTGCCAGCAGCTTAGCGGCCGGACAGCGGAAGAGTGAGCAGTTCTTC.